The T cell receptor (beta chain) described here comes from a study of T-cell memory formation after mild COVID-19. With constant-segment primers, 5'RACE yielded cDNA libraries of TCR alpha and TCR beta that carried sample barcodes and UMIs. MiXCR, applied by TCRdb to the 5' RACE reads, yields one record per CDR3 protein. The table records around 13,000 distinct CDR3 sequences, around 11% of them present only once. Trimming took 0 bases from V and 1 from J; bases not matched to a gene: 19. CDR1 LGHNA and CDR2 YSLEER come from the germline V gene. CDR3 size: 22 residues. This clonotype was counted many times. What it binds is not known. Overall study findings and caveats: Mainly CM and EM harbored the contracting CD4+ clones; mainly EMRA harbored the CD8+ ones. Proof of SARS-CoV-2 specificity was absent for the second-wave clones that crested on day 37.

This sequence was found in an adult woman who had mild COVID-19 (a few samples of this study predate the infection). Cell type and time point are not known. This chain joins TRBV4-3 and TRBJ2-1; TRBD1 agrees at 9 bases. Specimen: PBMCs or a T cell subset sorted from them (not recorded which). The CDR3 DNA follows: TGCGCCAGCAGCCAAGATCACGGGAGGTACAGGGGGCGGGCGGGTTCCTACAATGAGCAGTTCTTC. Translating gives CASSQDHGRYRGRAGSYNEQFF.